These 10 T cell receptor beta chains share one sample of origin, sequenced in a study of blood T cell repertoires in COVID-19. Clones were sequenced by immunoSEQ multiplex PCR, and TCRdb holds only the in-frame ones, with some missing. The table records approximately 200,000 clones, just under 90% of them present only once. Sample: PBMCs or T cells enriched from blood (not recorded which). These receptors all stem from a man younger than 40 who had recovered from COVID-19.

The chain is built from TRBV5-6 and TRBJ2-7; 8 bases fit TRBD2. The V and J ends lost 2 bases and 4 bases, in that order; junction bases with no gene match: 5. Germline V lookup: CDR1 SGHDT, CDR2 YYEEEE. This CDR3 comprises 14 residues. This CDR3 reads CASSFAGGRYEQYF. CDR3 sequence (DNA): TGTGCCAGCAGCTTTGCGGGGGGTAGATACGAGCAGTACTTC.

The chain has TRBV6-5 and TRBJ2-2; D gene unclear. The CDR3 has 13 residues. Germline loops: CDR1 MNHEY, CDR2 SVGAGI. Trimming took 0 bases from V and 7 from J, leaving 6 bases between them. CDR3 in amino acids: CASSYSTGGELFF. In nucleotides, the CDR3 is TGTGCCAGCAGTTACTCGACTGGCGGGGAGCTGTTTTTT.

The chain recombines TRBV4-1 with TRBJ1-2, with 9 bases fitting TRBD1. Germline V CDR1 and CDR2: MGHRA, YSYEKL. The CDR3 totals 15 residues. Trimming at V came to 1 base and at J to 6 bases, leaving 6 bases not matched to a gene. The CDR3 reads CASSQVGQGRDGYTF. CDR3 coding DNA: TGCGCCAGCAGCCAAGTGGGACAGGGAAGAGATGGCTACACCTTC.

This sequence joins TRBV29-1 and TRBJ1-5; 10 positions agree with TRBD1. V dropped 0 bases and J dropped 6; count of bases not matched to a gene: 2. Germline lookup yields CDR1 SQVTM and CDR2 ANQGSEA. The CDR3 has 14 residues. CDR3 protein: CSVEEGDRGQPQHF. The CDR3 bases are TGCAGCGTTGAAGAGGGGGACAGGGGTCAGCCCCAGCATTTT.

The V and J genes are TRBV7-2 and TRBJ2-1; 8 bases agree with TRBD1. The ends lost 1 base at V and 4 bases at J; junction bases unmatched: 3. Germline-derived CDR1 and CDR2 are SGHTA and FQGNSA. The CDR3 sequence is 15 residues long. The DNA for the CDR3 is TGTGCCAGCAGCTTAGGGACAGGGATTTACAATGAGCAGTTCTTC. Translation gives CASSLGTGIYNEQFF.

A single count supports this clone. The rearrangement uses TRBV2 and TRBJ2-1; 14 nucleotides align to TRBD2. Germline-derived CDR1 and CDR2 are SNHLY and FYNNEI. The ends lost 5 bases at V and 9 bases at J; junction bases unmatched: 9. The CDR3 extends over 16 amino acids. The CDR3, as DNA: TGTGCCAGCAGTTCTCGGACTAGCGGGGGGTCGGGTGAGCAGTTCTTC. The encoded protein is CASSSRTSGGSGEQFF.

This clone occurred once. This sequence joins TRBV12-5 and TRBJ1-3, with D possibly TRBD1 on 5 matching bases. The CDR3 has 14 residues. CDR1 is LGHNT, CDR2 FRNRAP, per germline. V was cut by 0 bases and J by 3 bases, with 6 bases left in between. The CDR3: CASGLVGLGNTIYF. For the CDR3, the DNA is TGTGCTAGTGGTTTGGTGGGACTTGGAAACACCATATATTTT. Looking up the rest from reference TRBV12-5 and TRBJ1-3 gives the full variable domain: DARVTQTPRHKVTEMGQEVTMRCQPILGHNTVFWYRQTMMQGLELLAYFRNRAPLDDSGMPKDRFSAEMPDATLATLKIQPSEPRDSAVYFCASGLVGLGNTIYFGEGSWLTVV.

The chain uses TRBV7-8 and TRBJ2-3; the match to TRBD2 covers 13 bases. Germline lookup yields CDR1 SGHVS and CDR2 FQNEAQ. The CDR3 spans 21 residues. The V and J ends lost 1 base and 0 bases, in that order; junction bases with no gene match: 13. The CDR3 sequence is CASSLVRTSGRGVASTDTQYF. The CDR3 nucleotides are TGTGCCAGCAGCTTAGTTCGGACTAGCGGGAGAGGGGTGGCTAGCACAGATACGCAGTATTTT.

This CDR3 reads CASSLGTVEAFF. Here the CDR3 DNA reads TGTGCCAGCAGCTTAGGGACAGTAGAAGCTTTCTTT. The rearrangement links TRBV7-2 to TRBJ1-1, with a weak D call TRBD1 (6 bases). The V gene's germline CDR1 is SGHTA and CDR2 FQGNSA. Trimming shortened V by 1 base and J by 8 bases, and 8 bases separated the two germline ends. This CDR3 has 12 residues.

The chain has TRBV5-4 and TRBJ1-2, with TRBD1 identical over 11 bases. Per the germline V gene, CDR1 is SGHNT and CDR2 is YYREEE (reference sequence). There are 15 residues in the CDR3. Trimming took 0 bases from V and 7 from J; bases not matched to a gene: 5. The CDR3 sequence is CASSLEGQGGLGYTF. CDR3 DNA: TGTGCCAGCAGCTTGGAGGGACAGGGGGGGCTTGGCTACACCTTC.